The rows below give T cell receptor beta chains drawn from one sample of a study of cytomegalovirus exposure and HLA in healthy donors. Here immunoSEQ multiplex PCR was the method, and the copy in TCRdb shows in-frame clones only, minus some. The table counts 100,000 to 150,000 clones; about 2.2% lies in the top ten. Sequenced material: PBMCs. Receptor source: a man between 40 and 49 years old in good health and CMV-seronegative. Both conserved end residues are part of each CDR3. D genes are given only for firm matches.

>TRBJ1-3|.|TRBV19
CASMSPDSTSGNTIYF
TGTGCCAGTATGTCCCCAGATTCGACTTCTGGAAACACCATATATTTT
>TRBJ1-5|.|TRBV6-5
CASSYSLGANQPQHF
TGTGCCAGCAGTTACTCGTTGGGGGCCAATCAGCCCCAGCATTTT
>TRBJ2-1|.|TRBV4-2
CASSQIRSGTHNEQFF
TGTGCCAGCAGCCAAATTAGGAGCGGGACACACAATGAGCAGTTCTTC
>TRBJ2-6|.|TRBV10-3
CAISESGAGANVLTF
TGTGCCATCAGTGAATCAGGGGCTGGGGCCAACGTCCTGACTTTC
>TRBJ1-2|TRBD1|TRBV6-4
CASRDGTGAHTF
TGTGCCAGCAGAGACGGGACAGGGGCCCACACCTTC
>TRBJ2-6|TRBD1|TRBV7-6
CASSILEAGGFGANVLTF
TGTGCCAGCAGCATACTTGAGGCAGGGGGCTTTGGGGCCAACGTCCTGACTTTC
>TRBJ2-2|TRBD1|TRBV11-2
CASLRDRRMNTGELFF
TGTGCCAGCCTACGGGACAGGAGAATGAACACCGGGGAGCTGTTTTTT
>TRBJ2-7|.|TRBV30
CAWGLLHYEQYF
TGTGCCTGGGGACTTCTACACTACGAGCAGTACTTC
>TRBJ1-2|.|TRBV5-6
CASSLGGKYGYTF
TGTGCCAGCAGCTTGGGAGGGAAGTATGGCTACACCTTC
>TRBJ2-5|TRBD2|TRBV4-2
CASSQDGGLGSPQETQYF
TGTGCCAGCAGCCAAGATGGGGGACTAGGATCGCCGCAAGAGACCCAGTACTTC
>TRBJ1-1|.|TRBV6-1
CASSDPRGTEAFF
TGTGCCAGCAGCGATCCTAGGGGGACTGAAGCTTTCTTT
>TRBJ1-1|TRBD1|TRBV19
CASLTGEESGNTEAFF
TGTGCCAGTCTTACAGGGGAGGAGAGTGGGAACACTGAAGCTTTCTTT
>TRBJ2-3|TRBD2|TRBV6-1
CASSGSSGRHTDTQYF
TGTGCCAGCAGTGGGTCTAGCGGGAGGCACACAGATACGCAGTATTTT
>TRBJ2-3|TRBD1|TRBV10-3
CAISPTGNFADTQYF
TGTGCCATCAGCCCGACAGGGAATTTTGCAGATACGCAGTATTTT
>TRBJ1-4|.|TRBV11-3
CASSLREKLFF
TGTGCCAGCAGCCTGAGGGAAAAACTGTTTTTT
>TRBJ2-7|TRBD1|TRBV11-1
CASSPAYRGEQYF
TGTGCCAGCAGCCCGGCTTACAGGGGCGAGCAGTACTTC
>TRBJ2-2|.|TRBV10-1
CARPSGATGELFF
TGCGCCAGGCCCTCAGGGGCAACCGGGGAGCTGTTTTTT
>TRBJ2-1|TRBD2|TRBV27
CASSIRGRVNEQFF
TGTGCCAGCAGTATTCGCGGGAGGGTTAATGAGCAGTTCTTC
>TRBJ1-5|TRBD1|TRBV19
CASRTGTNQPQHF
TGTGCCAGTAGGACAGGGACCAATCAGCCCCAGCATTTT
>TRBJ2-7|.|TRBV28
CAFFSSVIHEQYF
TGTGCCTTCTTTTCTAGCGTTATCCACGAGCAGTACTTC
>TRBJ2-7|TRBD2|TRBV2
CASSETSGRAGEQYF
TGTGCCAGCAGTGAGACTAGCGGGAGGGCCGGGGAGCAGTACTTC
>TRBJ2-1|.|TRBV7-2
CASSLWRGNQFF
TGTGCCAGCAGCTTATGGAGGGGAAATCAGTTCTTC
>TRBJ1-3|.|TRBV6-6
CASSPQPRGNTIYF
TGTGCCAGCAGTCCTCAGCCTAGGGGGAACACCATATATTTT
>TRBJ1-2|.|TRBV30
CACQGLNYGYTF
TGTGCCTGTCAGGGGCTGAACTATGGCTACACCTTC
>TRBJ2-7|.|TRBV11-3
CASSLGRGPAYEQYF
TGTGCCAGCAGCTTAGGGCGGGGGCCCGCCTACGAGCAGTACTTC
>TRBJ2-3|TRBD1|TRBV29-1
CSVRDRGVTDTQYF
TGCAGCGTGCGGGACAGGGGGGTAACAGATACGCAGTATTTT
>TRBJ2-1|.|TRBV5-4
CASTSGVAEGKVGNEQFF
TGTGCCAGCACCTCTGGGGTAGCGGAAGGGAAGGTCGGCAATGAGCAGTTCTTC
>TRBJ2-7|TRBD1|TRBV11-2
CASSRWDRGYEQYF
TGTGCCAGCAGCCGCTGGGACAGGGGTTACGAGCAGTACTTC
>TRBJ2-2|TRBD2|TRBV11-3
CASSQNRGFSGGINTGELFF
TGTGCCAGCAGCCAGAACAGGGGTTTTAGCGGGGGGATAAACACCGGGGAGCTGTTTTTT
>TRBJ1-2|TRBD1|TRBV7-2
CASSSGGTANYGYTF
TGTGCCAGCAGCTCCGGCGGGACAGCGAACTATGGCTACACCTTC
>TRBJ1-1|.|TRBV2
CASSEGRNTEAFF
TGTGCCAGCAGTGAAGGCAGAAACACTGAAGCTTTCTTT
>TRBJ1-1|.|TRBV25-1
CASKGKVGTEAFF
TGTGCCAGCAAGGGGAAAGTAGGCACTGAAGCTTTCTTT
>TRBJ2-7|TRBD2|TRBV9
CASSGGLAGGEQYF
TGTGCCAGCAGCGGGGGACTAGCGGGAGGTGAGCAGTACTTC
>TRBJ2-7|.|TRBV7-2
CASSAGQSGLYEQYF
TGTGCCAGCAGCGCGGGACAGTCCGGTTTATACGAGCAGTACTTC
>TRBJ1-1|.|TRBV6-5
CASSYTNTEAFF
TGTGCCAGCAGTTACACAAACACTGAAGCTTTCTTT
>TRBJ1-1|.|TRBV19
CASSVSRDTEAFF
TGTGCCAGTAGTGTTTCGCGGGACACTGAAGCTTTCTTT
>TRBJ1-2|.|TRBV5-1
CASSFTSLGYTF
TGCGCCAGCAGCTTTACTTCTCTTGGCTACACCTTC
>TRBJ2-7|.|TRBV10-3
CAISGDTTYEQYF
TGTGCCATCAGTGGGGACACGACCTACGAGCAGTACTTC
>TRBJ1-1|TRBD1|TRBV19
CASSNRGGTEAFF
TGTGCCAGTAGTAACAGGGGGGGAACTGAAGCTTTCTTT
>TRBJ2-7|TRBD1|TRBV13
CASSWDRGTGGFLSSYEQYF
TGTGCCAGCAGCTGGGACCGCGGGACAGGGGGCTTTTTAAGTTCCTACGAGCAGTACTTC
>TRBJ2-7|TRBD1|TRBV5-1
CASSTTGVGVEQYF
TGCGCCAGCAGCACAACAGGGGTCGGGGTCGAGCAGTACTTC
>TRBJ2-3|TRBD1|TRBV10-3
CAIARGRDRETDTQYF
TGTGCCATCGCGCGAGGGAGGGACAGGGAAACAGATACGCAGTATTTT
>TRBJ2-6|.|TRBV5-1
CASSLDPSSGANVLTF
TGCGCCAGCAGCTTGGATCCCAGCTCTGGGGCCAACGTCCTGACTTTC
>TRBJ2-3|TRBD2|TRBV11-3
CASSPRTSGTDTQYF
TGTGCCAGCAGCCCTCGGACTAGCGGTACAGATACGCAGTATTTT